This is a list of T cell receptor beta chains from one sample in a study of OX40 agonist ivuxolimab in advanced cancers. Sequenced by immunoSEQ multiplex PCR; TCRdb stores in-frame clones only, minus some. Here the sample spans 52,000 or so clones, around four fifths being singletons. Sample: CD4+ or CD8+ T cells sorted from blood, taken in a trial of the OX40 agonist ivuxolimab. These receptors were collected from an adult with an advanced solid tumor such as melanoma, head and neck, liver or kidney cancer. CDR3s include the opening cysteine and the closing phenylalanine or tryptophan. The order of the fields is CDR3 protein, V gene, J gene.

cdr3_aa: CASTKRGAGTDTQYF
v_call: TRBV25-1
j_call: TRBJ2-3

cdr3_aa: CASSSGVTGPGDTIYF
v_call: TRBV11-3
j_call: TRBJ1-3

cdr3_aa: CASRARGQETQYF
v_call: TRBV19
j_call: TRBJ2-5

cdr3_aa: CASSLRASGSVETQYF
v_call: TRBV11-3
j_call: TRBJ2-5

cdr3_aa: CASSVGTGPPGNTIYF
v_call: TRBV9
j_call: TRBJ1-3

cdr3_aa: CASSPRRGPGNTIYF
v_call: TRBV11-3
j_call: TRBJ1-3

cdr3_aa: CASSPGTGRFTDTQYF
v_call: TRBV18
j_call: TRBJ2-3

cdr3_aa: CASSLVGTAPNQPQHF
v_call: TRBV5-5
j_call: TRBJ1-5

cdr3_aa: CASSLGTSTDTQYF
v_call: TRBV5-8
j_call: TRBJ2-3

cdr3_aa: CASSWTGGIKEKLFF
v_call: TRBV5-1
j_call: TRBJ1-4

cdr3_aa: CASSSRPRGGETEAFF
v_call: TRBV7-3
j_call: TRBJ1-1

cdr3_aa: CASSPPTSNTGELFF
v_call: TRBV18
j_call: TRBJ2-2

cdr3_aa: CASSPPGTGHSPLHF
v_call: TRBV7-9
j_call: TRBJ1-6

cdr3_aa: CASSYGGYQETQYF
v_call: TRBV6-5
j_call: TRBJ2-5

cdr3_aa: CASSVSPDRNEQFF
v_call: TRBV9
j_call: TRBJ2-1

cdr3_aa: CAISDPTGNYGYTF
v_call: TRBV10-3
j_call: TRBJ1-2

cdr3_aa: CASTFRAGKVGELFF
v_call: TRBV6-5
j_call: TRBJ2-2

cdr3_aa: CAISESKTSGPYEQYF
v_call: TRBV10-3
j_call: TRBJ2-7

cdr3_aa: CSGYRGGGETQYF
v_call: TRBV29-1
j_call: TRBJ2-5

cdr3_aa: CAWSVRQLGTF
v_call: TRBV30
j_call: TRBJ1-2

cdr3_aa: CASRSVGFREKLFF
v_call: TRBV7-9
j_call: TRBJ1-4

cdr3_aa: CASSQSTAPGGGETQYF
v_call: TRBV4-3
j_call: TRBJ2-5

cdr3_aa: CASSRDYEQYF
v_call: TRBV5-1
j_call: TRBJ2-7

cdr3_aa: CATSRDQSFYNEQFF
v_call: TRBV15
j_call: TRBJ2-1

cdr3_aa: CASRGSPAGELFF
v_call: TRBV19
j_call: TRBJ2-2

cdr3_aa: CASSLVVTAAYEQYF
v_call: TRBV5-6
j_call: TRBJ2-7

cdr3_aa: CASSPNKIRGTADTQYF
v_call: TRBV18
j_call: TRBJ2-3

cdr3_aa: CASSRAEGQVSTDTQYF
v_call: TRBV18
j_call: TRBJ2-3

cdr3_aa: CASKKFRTGAGEQYF
v_call: TRBV11-3
j_call: TRBJ2-7

cdr3_aa: CASSLLAGGGGAKNIQYF
v_call: TRBV7-2
j_call: TRBJ2-4

cdr3_aa: CASSYQGLQTHEQYF
v_call: TRBV5-1
j_call: TRBJ2-7

cdr3_aa: CASSTDGGRSPLHF
v_call: TRBV5-1
j_call: TRBJ1-6

cdr3_aa: CASTPQDISGNTIYF
v_call: TRBV6-1
j_call: TRBJ1-3

cdr3_aa: CASSSTGMSGNTIYF
v_call: TRBV6-1
j_call: TRBJ1-3

cdr3_aa: CASSYGGGYTF
v_call: TRBV6-5
j_call: TRBJ1-2

cdr3_aa: CASSSVAGSYEQYF
v_call: TRBV5-1
j_call: TRBJ2-7

cdr3_aa: CASSLSGREPFYNEQFF
v_call: TRBV2
j_call: TRBJ2-1

cdr3_aa: CSVPVGSQSYNEQFF
v_call: TRBV29-1
j_call: TRBJ2-1

cdr3_aa: CASARDNSPLHF
v_call: TRBV12-5
j_call: TRBJ1-6

cdr3_aa: CASSARSSYNEQFF
v_call: TRBV2
j_call: TRBJ2-1

cdr3_aa: CASSAGIGGELFF
v_call: TRBV25-1
j_call: TRBJ2-2

cdr3_aa: CASSIQVNPSYEQYF
v_call: TRBV5-4
j_call: TRBJ2-7

cdr3_aa: CASSYLGGQTEAFF
v_call: TRBV6-5
j_call: TRBJ1-1

cdr3_aa: CAIRGTGSDTGELFF
v_call: TRBV10-3
j_call: TRBJ2-2

cdr3_aa: CARQGFFNTGELFF
v_call: TRBV21-1
j_call: TRBJ2-2

cdr3_aa: CASGMGQSSYNEQFF
v_call: TRBV12-5
j_call: TRBJ2-1

cdr3_aa: CASSLRTSGESPQYF
v_call: TRBV11-2
j_call: TRBJ2-5

cdr3_aa: CAWSVETRSTDTQYF
v_call: TRBV30
j_call: TRBJ2-3

cdr3_aa: CASSLPGTRTYEQYF
v_call: TRBV11-3
j_call: -

cdr3_aa: CASSQVAGAFGNEQFF
v_call: TRBV14
j_call: TRBJ2-1

cdr3_aa: CASRSRQGGREQYF
v_call: TRBV5-6
j_call: TRBJ2-7

cdr3_aa: CASSLGLSTDTQYF
v_call: TRBV7-2
j_call: TRBJ2-3

cdr3_aa: CASRGQGAFGELFF
v_call: TRBV6-1
j_call: TRBJ2-2

cdr3_aa: CASSPKGTSLREQYF
v_call: TRBV18
j_call: TRBJ2-7

cdr3_aa: CASQEQGLSYEQYF
v_call: TRBV2
j_call: TRBJ2-7